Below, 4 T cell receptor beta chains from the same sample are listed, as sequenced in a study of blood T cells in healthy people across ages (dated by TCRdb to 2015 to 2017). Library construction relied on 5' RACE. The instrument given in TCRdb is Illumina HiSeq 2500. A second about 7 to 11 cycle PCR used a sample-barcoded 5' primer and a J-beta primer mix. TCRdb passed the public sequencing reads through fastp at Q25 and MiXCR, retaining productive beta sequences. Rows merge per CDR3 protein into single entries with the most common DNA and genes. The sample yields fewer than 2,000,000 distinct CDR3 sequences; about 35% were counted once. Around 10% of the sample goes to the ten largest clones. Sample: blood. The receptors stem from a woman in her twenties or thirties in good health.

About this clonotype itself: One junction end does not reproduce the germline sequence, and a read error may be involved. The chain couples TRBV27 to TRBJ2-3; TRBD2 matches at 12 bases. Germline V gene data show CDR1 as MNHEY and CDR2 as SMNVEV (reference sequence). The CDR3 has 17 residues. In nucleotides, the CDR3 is TGTGCCAGCAAGAGACTAGCGGGGGATAGCCTCACAGATACGCAGTGTTTT. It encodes CASKRLAGDSLTDTQCF.

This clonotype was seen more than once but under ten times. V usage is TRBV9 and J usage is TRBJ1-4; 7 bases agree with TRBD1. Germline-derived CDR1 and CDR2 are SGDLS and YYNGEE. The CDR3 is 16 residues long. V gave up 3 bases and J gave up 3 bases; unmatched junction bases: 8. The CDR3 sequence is CASSASDGTANEKLFF. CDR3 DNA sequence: TGTGCCAGCAGCGCCTCAGATGGGACAGCTAATGAAAAACTGTTTTTT.

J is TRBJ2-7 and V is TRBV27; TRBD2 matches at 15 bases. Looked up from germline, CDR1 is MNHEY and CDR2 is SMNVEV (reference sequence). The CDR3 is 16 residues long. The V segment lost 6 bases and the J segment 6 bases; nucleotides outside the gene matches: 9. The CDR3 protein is CASSRGLAGGPREQYF. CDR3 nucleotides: TGTGCCAGCAGCCGAGGACTAGCGGGAGGGCCTCGCGAGCAGTACTTC.

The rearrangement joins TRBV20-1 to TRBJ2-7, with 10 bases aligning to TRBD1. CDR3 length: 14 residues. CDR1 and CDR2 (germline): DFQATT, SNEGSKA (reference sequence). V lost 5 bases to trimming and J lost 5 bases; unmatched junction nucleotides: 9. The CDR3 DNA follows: TGCAGTGCTTTTAAGACAGGGGGCAAGGACGAGCAGTACTTC. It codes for CSAFKTGGKDEQYF.